Here is one T cell receptor (beta chain) with its context. The data were taken from a study of blood T cells in healthy people across ages. Every donor provided 8.5 to 10 milliliters of peripheral blood. Germline-derived CDR1 and CDR2 are SGHDN and FVKESK. The length of the CDR3 is 16 residues. The V and J ends lost 2 bases and 2 bases respectively, with 16 bases between them. Together with a sample-barcoded 5' primer, a J-beta primer mix was included in a second PCR lasting about 7 to 11 cycles. Every cDNA molecule bore a tag from a template-switch adaptor containing 12 random nucleotides. TCRdb used MiXCR to reprocess the 5' RACE reads, holding one entry per CDR3 protein. The table lists 1.5 million or so distinct CDR3 sequences, less than 45% of them singletons, with around 4% in the top ten.

The receptor was isolated from a woman aged 18-29 years in good health. Sequenced material: blood. The chain is built from TRBV14 and TRBJ2-7; a weak D match, TRBD1 (6 bases). In DNA, the CDR3 is TGTGCCAGCAGCCAATTCGGCCAGGGGACCACCTACGAGCAGTACTTC. Its translation: CASSQFGQGTTYEQYF.